The clone carrying this TCR beta chain was observed at least ten times. Its antigen is as yet unknown. Patients were excluded because of uncontrolled infection, other autoimmune disease, pregnancy or lactation. Diagnoses rested on clinical symptoms, serum thyroxine and TRAb, thyroid ultrasound and orbital computed tomography. The investigators amplified TCR beta CDR3 regions from RNA transcripts. TCR CDR3 underwent first-round RT-PCR with the HTBI primer set. TCRdb reprocessed the multiplex PCR reads via MiXCR and lists one record per CDR3 protein. This table holds almost 250,000 distinct CDR3 sequences, approximately 25% found once. The sample comes from a study of T cells in Graves' hyperthyroidism and ophthalmopathy. General study results and limits: Ophthalmopathy was separated from stable hyperthyroidism by a 13 V-J model.

The germline CDR1 and CDR2 sequences are DFQATT and SNEGSKA (reference sequence). The CDR3 consists of 13 residues. Trimming shortened V by 5 bases and J by 3 bases, and 14 bases separated the two germline ends. The chain employs TRBV20-1 and TRBJ2-7, with D unresolved. This receptor was obtained from a middle-aged woman with Graves' ophthalmopathy. Sequenced sample: blood. CDR3 sequence reads: CSAAGTEFYEQYF. CDR3 sequence (DNA): TGCAGTGCTGCCGGCACAGAGTTCTACGAGCAGTACTTC.